The 24 T cell receptor beta chains given below trace back to one sample, sequenced in a study of cytomegalovirus exposure and HLA in healthy donors. A multiplex PCR was run with 60 Vbeta primers and 13 Jbeta primers. The assay was immunoSEQ multiplex PCR, and TCRdb's table has in-frame clones only and misses some. In the table there are approximately 88,000 clones, roughly three quarters of which are singletons. The sample taken for sequencing was PBMCs. These receptors originate from a male donor in good health and CMV-seronegative.

V and J are TRBV4-1 and TRBJ1-4; weak D call: TRBD1 (5 bases). The V end lost 4 bases, the J end lost 0 bases, and 9 bases lay between the germline ends. This CDR3 spans 15 amino acids. Germline V CDR1 and CDR2: MGHRA, YSYEKL. The CDR3 DNA sequence: TGCGCCAGCAGCCGACCAGGGACAACTAATGAAAAACTGTTTTTT. Translated, it gives CASSRPGTTNEKLFF.

This sequence joins TRBV29-1 and TRBJ1-2, with TRBD1 matching over 7 bases. The length of the CDR3 is 16 residues. Germline-derived CDR1 and CDR2 are SQVTM and ANQGSEA. With 3 bases clipped from V and 2 bases from J, the junction kept 12 bases outside the gene matches. The CDR3 protein is CSVDGVTGIQNYGYTF. As DNA, the CDR3 is TGCAGCGTTGACGGAGTGACAGGGATACAAAACTATGGCTACACCTTC.

The J gene is TRBJ1-4, the V gene TRBV28, with TRBD1 as a possible D gene (5 bases). Germline CDR1 and CDR2: MDHEN and SYDVKM. V was shortened by 5 bases and J by 8 bases, with 18 bases between the two germline ends. There are 15 residues in the CDR3. The CDR3 region is CASSQGASAGEKLFF. The CDR3 DNA reads TGTGCCAGCAGTCAAGGGGCCAGCGCTGGGGAAAAACTGTTTTTT.

The chain employs TRBV28 and TRBJ2-6; D perhaps matches TRBD2 (6 bases). This CDR3 is built from 15 residues. V was clipped by 6 bases and J by 0 bases, with 9 bases between them. Germline V gene lookup returns CDR1 MDHEN and CDR2 SYDVKM. CDR3 DNA: TGTGCCAGCAGGGACGGGAGCTCTGGGGCCAACGTCCTGACTTTC. As protein: CASRDGSSGANVLTF.

The genes are TRBV6-4 and TRBJ1-2; 8 nucleotides align to TRBD1. The CDR3 has 14 amino acids. The germline CDR1 and CDR2 sequences are MRHNA and SNTAGT. Losses at the gene ends were 5 bases for V and 5 bases for J; bases not matched to a gene: 7. The CDR3 DNA is TGTGCCAGCAGTCGGACAGGGAAAGGTTATGGCTACACCTTC. Translated: CASSRTGKGYGYTF.

The chain has TRBV6-5 and TRBJ2-3; 9 positions agree with TRBD1. Per the germline V gene, CDR1 is MNHEY and CDR2 is SVGAGI. CDR3 length: 15 amino acids. After removal of 5 bases from V and 6 bases from J, the junction contained 9 bases not matched to a gene. The CDR3: CASSTQGAWTDTQYF. The CDR3 DNA sequence: TGTGCCAGCAGTACACAGGGGGCATGGACTGATACGCAGTATTTT.

The sample holds a few counts of this clone. J is TRBJ1-6 and V is TRBV2; 8 bases line up with TRBD1. Germline trimming cut 4 bases from V and 9 bases from J; bases unmatched to any gene: 11. The CDR3 consists of 16 residues. Germline V gives CDR1 SNHLY, CDR2 FYNNEI. CDR3 sequence (DNA): TGTGCCAGCAGTGTGGGGCAGGGGGCTTTGGGTTCACCCCTCCACTTT. Encoded protein: CASSVGQGALGSPLHF.

This clone came up a few times. The V gene is TRBV28, the J gene TRBJ1-1; D perhaps matches TRBD1 (5 bases). The CDR3 length is 15 residues. CDR1 and CDR2 (germline): MDHEN, SYDVKM. The V end was cut by 7 bases, the J end by 10 bases, with 25 bases between. The CDR3 region is CASILWGRRTGGAFF. Here the CDR3 DNA reads TGTGCCAGCATACTCTGGGGACGTCGTACCGGGGGAGCTTTCTTT.

This chain connects TRBV2 to TRBJ1-5, with 7 positions matching TRBD1. The length of the CDR3 is 15 residues. Germline V lookup: CDR1 SNHLY, CDR2 FYNNEI. After removal of 5 bases from V and 4 bases from J, the junction contained 8 bases not matched to a gene. The CDR3 loop reads CASSPADRVNQPQHF. CDR3 DNA sequence: TGTGCCAGCAGTCCTGCCGACAGGGTTAATCAGCCCCAGCATTTT.

This chain joins TRBV9 and TRBJ1-2; D is possibly TRBD1 (5 bases). The CDR3 loop spans 15 amino acids. V was pared by 0 bases and J by 6 bases, with 15 bases between. Germline CDR1 and CDR2: SGDLS and YYNGEE. This chain's CDR3 is CASSVDLGGGHGYTF. CDR3 nucleotide sequence: TGTGCCAGCAGCGTAGATTTAGGCGGGGGACATGGCTACACCTTC.

There are a few counts of this clone. V usage is TRBV4-3 and J usage is TRBJ2-7, with unresolved D. The V end was cut by 0 bases, the J end by 2 bases, with 5 bases between. Germline lookup yields CDR1 LGHNA and CDR2 YSLEER. The CDR3 runs to 13 residues. This chain's CDR3 is CASSQDLPYEQYF. The CDR3 DNA reads TGCGCCAGCAGCCAAGATCTCCCCTACGAGCAGTACTTC.

As to this clone: At one of its ends the junction is not consistent with the germline gene, which may arise from a read error. The chain is built from TRBV11-2 and TRBJ2-4; TRBD2 is a possible D gene (7 bases). Germline V gene lookup returns CDR1 SGHAT and CDR2 FQNNGV. This CDR3 spans 16 amino acids. The CDR3 reads CASTGKGGKAKNSQYF. Written as DNA, the CDR3 is TGTGCCAGCACCGGAAAGGGGGGGAAGGCCAAAAACAGTCAGTACTTC.

V and J are TRBV4-1 and TRBJ2-7; TRBD2 is a possible D gene (5 bases). Germline CDR1 reads MGHRA; CDR2 reads YSYEKL. The CDR3 totals 15 residues. V was pared by 0 bases and J by 6 bases, with 15 bases between. The CDR3 loop is CASSQDMRQRGEQYF. CDR3 nucleotides: TGCGCCAGCAGCCAAGATATGAGGCAACGGGGCGAGCAGTACTTC.

This chain links TRBV10-3 with TRBJ2-3; perhaps TRBD2 as D (5 bases). Between the trimmed V and J ends, which lost 3 bases and 0 bases, there was a span of 13 bases. Germline V gives CDR1 ENHRY, CDR2 SYGVKD. The CDR3 extends over 16 amino acids. CDR3 residues: CAISDLGGGSTDTQYF. Here the CDR3 DNA reads TGTGCCATCAGTGATTTAGGAGGCGGGAGCACAGATACGCAGTATTTT.

The CDR3 is CASSVVGGETQYF. DNA for the CDR3: TGTGCCAGCAGCGTAGTAGGGGGAGAGACCCAGTACTTC. This sequence joins TRBV9 and TRBJ2-5, with a possible D match to TRBD1 (6 bases). V was trimmed by 0 bases and J by 4 bases, leaving 7 bases between them. This CDR3 has 13 residues. CDR1 is SGDLS and CDR2 is YYNGEE in the germline V gene.

This clone appeared a single time. The V and J genes are TRBV25-1 and TRBJ1-2; TRBD1 matches 9 bases. V gave up 2 bases and J gave up 2 bases; unmatched junction bases: 3. The CDR3 consists of 15 residues. The germline gives CDR1 MGHDK, CDR2 SYGVNS. The CDR3 coding sequence is TGTGCCAGCAGTGAAGTCGGGACAGGGAACTATGGCTACACCTTC. Its translation: CASSEVGTGNYGYTF.

The chain uses TRBV4-3 and TRBJ1-2, with D possibly TRBD1 on 5 matching bases. Trimming stripped 0 bases from V and 5 bases from J, with 10 bases between. This CDR3 is 14 amino acids long. The germline CDR1 and CDR2 sequences are LGHNA and YSLEER. CDR3 amino acids: CASSQEWDSYGYTF. The CDR3 nucleotides read TGCGCCAGCAGCCAAGAATGGGACTCTTATGGCTACACCTTC.

The chain combines TRBV11-2 with TRBJ2-6, with TRBD2 as a possible D gene (6 bases). The ends were cut back, 1 base at V and 2 bases at J, with 12 bases in the middle. The germline V gene encodes CDR1 SGHAT and CDR2 FQNNGV. The CDR3 runs 17 residues. CDR3 sequence: CASSLASGWAGANVLTF. The CDR3, as DNA: TGTGCCAGCAGCTTAGCCAGCGGGTGGGCTGGGGCCAACGTCCTGACTTTC.

This clone has just one count. This chain uses TRBV5-1 with TRBJ2-1; 13 bases are shared with TRBD2. The CDR3 totals 15 residues. Germline V CDR1 and CDR2: SGHRS, YFSETQ. J was trimmed by 10 bases and V by 4 bases; bases with no gene match: 8. DNA for the CDR3: TGCGCCAGCAGCCCTACTAGCGGGGGGGCCGGAGAGCAGTTCTTC. It specifies CASSPTSGGAGEQFF.

V and J are TRBV5-1 and TRBJ1-1; D gene ambiguous. V lost 3 bases to trimming and J lost 12 bases, with 18 bases between them. The CDR3 consists of 13 residues. Germline CDR1 is SGHRS and CDR2 is YFSETQ. CDR3 bases: TGCGCCAGCAGCTGGAATACGGCCGAGGCGTCTTTCTTT. Residues: CASSWNTAEASFF.

CDR3 amino acids: CASSLATGDPWGYTF. The DNA of the CDR3 is TGTGCCAGCAGCTTGGCCACAGGGGACCCCTGGGGCTACACCTTC. This rearrangement joins TRBV5-7 to TRBJ1-2, with 7 bases that match TRBD1. TRBV5-7 is classed as an ORF, of uncertain function. J was trimmed by 8 bases and V by 0 bases; bases with no gene match: 10. The CDR3 is made up of 15 amino acids.

CDR3 region: CASSLRVGGPYYSGELFF. Here the CDR3 DNA reads TGTGCCAGCAGCCTCAGGGTCGGGGGGCCGTATTATTCCGGGGAGCTGTTTTTT. The chain recombines TRBV11-2 with TRBJ2-2; the D gene is possibly TRBD2 (7 bases). The germline V and J ends were trimmed by 5 bases and 6 bases, with 25 bases remaining between them. Germline CDR1 SGHAT, CDR2 FQNNGV. The CDR3 runs 18 residues. Full variable domain (missing parts from reference TRBV11-2 and TRBJ2-2): EAGVAQSPRYKIIEKRQSVAFWCNPISGHATLYWYQQILGQGPKLLIQFQNNGVVDDSQLPKDRFSAERLKGVDSTLKIQPAKLEDSAVYLCASSLRVGGPYYSGELFFGEGSRLTVL.

The chain joins TRBV7-6 to TRBJ2-5; 9 bases align to TRBD2. The junction had 9 bases not matched to a gene; V was cut back by 2 bases and J by 5 bases. The germline V gene encodes CDR1 SGHVS and CDR2 FNYEAQ. This CDR3 is built from 16 residues. CDR3 sequence (DNA): TGTGCCAGCAGCTTAAGAATAGCGGGGGTTCTGGAGACCCAGTACTTC. Translation: CASSLRIAGVLETQYF.

This clone has just a few counts. The chain has TRBV7-2 and TRBJ1-1; D call uncertain. Germline V gives CDR1 SGHTA, CDR2 FQGNSA. This CDR3 comprises 11 residues. V lost 7 bases, J lost 5 bases, and 8 bases lay in between. CDR3 amino acids: CASTGYTEAFF. The DNA of the CDR3 is TGTGCCAGCACCGGGTATACTGAAGCTTTCTTT.